This entry describes one T cell receptor (beta chain). Its target is unknown. The sample comes from a study of cytomegalovirus exposure and HLA in healthy donors. Study outcomes and limitations: Roughly uniform depth of sequencing across donors was assumed in presence/absence analyses. The likely origin of a cluster of highly shared sequence variants was a sequencing artifact.

Use of 60 Vbeta and 13 Jbeta primers characterized the PCR. Here immunoSEQ multiplex PCR was the method, and the copy in TCRdb shows in-frame clones only, minus some. This sample has fewer than 250,000 clones; about 87% occur once, and the top ten carry 1.5% to 2%. There are 13 residues in the CDR3. Trimming took 6 bases from V and 4 from J; bases not matched to a gene: 3. Germline CDR1 and CDR2: MNHEY and SVGAGI. J is TRBJ2-1 and V is TRBV6-5, with 7 bases identical to TRBD2. Specimen: PBMCs. This receptor was obtained from a woman aged 18-35 years in good health and CMV-seronegative. CDR3 in DNA: TGTGCCAGCAGCCAGCGGGGTTACAATGAGCAGTTCTTC. Translated: CASSQRGYNEQFF.